The next 3 T cell receptor beta chains were all read from a single sample in a study of blood T cell repertoires in COVID-19. The data were produced by immunoSEQ multiplex PCR, yet TCRdb's version contains in-frame clones alone and is incomplete. The sample includes some 160,000 clones, approximately 82% of them seen just once. Specimen: peripheral blood. The source is a man in his 70s who had recovered from COVID-19.

The rearrangement joins TRBV7-8 to TRBJ2-1; D may be TRBD1 (6 bases). V was shortened by 1 base and J by 4 bases, with 14 bases between the two germline ends. CDR1 SGHVS and CDR2 FQNEAQ come from the germline V gene. This CDR3 contains 16 residues. CDR3 nucleotide sequence: TGTGCCAGCAGCTTAGGTGTCTCAGGGGAATACAATGAGCAGTTCTTC. It yields the protein CASSLGVSGEYNEQFF.

A few counts support this clone. The chain couples TRBV12-3 or TRBV12-4 to TRBJ1-6, with TRBD1 as a possible D gene (6 bases). The CDR3 sequence is 13 residues long. The V gene lost 4 bases and the J gene lost 9 bases, with 10 bases spanning the gap. The CDR3 protein is CASSSGVRSPLHF. The CDR3 nucleotides read TGTGCCAGCAGTTCAGGGGTCCGTTCACCCCTCCACTTT.

The chain has TRBV6-5 and TRBJ2-7; TRBD1 is a possible D gene (5 bases). The CDR3 totals 14 residues. The germline CDR1 and CDR2 sequences are MNHEY and SVGAGI. V lost 6 bases, J lost 2 bases, and 14 bases lay in between. The CDR3 spells CASRTREVPYEQYF. The CDR3 nucleotides are TGTGCCAGCAGAACCAGGGAAGTTCCCTACGAGCAGTACTTC.